The 3 T cell receptor beta chains reported below all come from one sample, sequenced in a study of blood T cell repertoires in COVID-19. The assay was immunoSEQ multiplex PCR, and TCRdb's table has in-frame clones only and misses some. In the table there are around 25,000 clones, approximately 90% of which are singletons. Sample: peripheral blood. The receptor source for this set is a human donor in a cohort sampled during active COVID-19.

The chain recombines TRBV9 with TRBJ2-1; TRBD2 agrees at 9 bases. Germline assignment: CDR1 SGDLS and CDR2 YYNGEE. V was pared by 4 bases and J by 7 bases, with 12 bases of the junction left unmatched. The CDR3 length is 16 residues. CDR3 amino acids: CASSPPSGGGGNEQFF. In nucleotides, the CDR3 is TGTGCCAGCAGCCCCCCTTCAGGCGGGGGGGGAAATGAGCAGTTCTTC.

The chain joins TRBV7-2 to TRBJ2-7, with TRBD1 matching over 7 bases. Germline V CDR1 and CDR2: SGHTA, FQGNSA. CDR3 length equals 15 residues. J was trimmed by 3 bases and V by 5 bases; bases with no gene match: 10. CDR3 amino acids: CASSQQGNSYYEQYF. The CDR3 coding sequence is TGTGCCAGCAGCCAACAGGGGAACAGCTACTACGAGCAGTACTTC.

The chain carries TRBV3-1 (or the pseudogene TRBV3-2) and TRBJ2-1; 9 nucleotides agree with TRBD2. Germline loops: CDR1 LGHDT, CDR2 YNNKEL (reference sequence). This CDR3 region has 15 residues. Losses at the gene ends were 1 base for V and 7 bases for J; bases not matched to a gene: 5. The CDR3 DNA is TGTGCCAGCAGCCAAGGCGGGGGGGCTAGAAATGAGCAGTTCTTC. Residues: CASSQGGGARNEQFF.